These T cell receptor beta chains were read from a single sample in a study of regulatory T cells in long-lasting Graves disease. Each CDR3 protein gets one entry after TCRdb re-called the multiplex PCR reads with MiXCR. This sample has 400,000 to 500,000 distinct CDR3 sequences; 20% to 25% occur once, and the top ten carry about 6.6%. The sequencing used peripheral blood mononuclear cells (PBMCs), collected when the disease was refractory, from a patient treated with antithyroid drugs. These receptors originate from a female donor with Graves disease. The CDR3 runs from the conserved cysteine through the conserved F or W. D genes are given only for firm matches. Some rows mark clone size as missing; the rest say once, few, many or name a class of expanded clone.

CDR3	DNA	size	V	J	D	length
CSAASIPGQRAKNIQYF	TGCAGTGCTGCTTCTATACCGGGACAGAGAGCCAAAAACATTCAGTACTTC	.	TRBV20-1	TRBJ2-4	TRBD1	17
CASSLLQGGQETQYF	TGTGCCAGCAGTTTGTTACAGGGGGGTCAAGAGACCCAGTACTTC	many	TRBV28	TRBJ2-5	TRBD1	15
CATSDRDLGYGYTF	TGTGCCACCAGTGATCGGGACCTAGGCTATGGCTACACCTTC	many	TRBV24-1	TRBJ1-2	.	14
CASSSRTGEYYGYTF	TGCGCCAGCAGCTCACGGACAGGGGAATACTATGGCTACACCTTC	few	TRBV5-1	TRBJ1-2	TRBD1	15
CASIPGAAGELFF	TGTGCCAGCATCCCAGGAGCCGCCGGGGAGCTGTTTTTT	once	TRBV28	TRBJ2-2	.	13
CASSFKGGTEAFF	TGTGCCAGCAGTTTCAAGGGGGGCACTGAAGCTTTCTTT	many	TRBV7-2	TRBJ1-1	.	13
CASSYGTGRSNQPQHF	TGTGCCAGCAGTTACGGGACAGGGCGGAGCAATCAGCCCCAGCATTTT	many	TRBV6-9	TRBJ1-5	TRBD1	16
CASRYRDYYEQYF	TGTGCCAGCAGATACAGGGACTACTACGAGCAGTACTTC	many	TRBV28	TRBJ2-7	.	13
CASSLLQGSPWYGYTF	TGCGCCAGCAGCTTGCTCCAGGGGTCTCCATGGTATGGCTACACCTTC	few	TRBV5-1	TRBJ1-2	.	16
CASRGSEGWEETQYF	TGTGCCAGCAGGGGAAGCGAGGGATGGGAAGAGACCCAGTACTTC	many	TRBV28	TRBJ2-5	.	15
CAWSPGGYQETQYF	TGTGCCTGGAGTCCCGGCGGCTACCAAGAGACCCAGTACTTC	few	TRBV30	TRBJ2-5	.	14
CASSQGVARGYTF	TGCGCCAGCAGCCAAGGAGTCGCGCGTGGCTACACCTTC	many	TRBV4-3	TRBJ1-2	.	13
CASSQVDRENTEAFF	TGCGCCAGCAGCCAAGTCGATCGGGAGAACACTGAAGCTTTCTTT	.	TRBV4-1	TRBJ1-1	.	15
CSARLRQGIDEQYF	TGCAGTGCTAGACTCAGACAGGGGATAGACGAGCAGTACTTC	.	TRBV20-1	TRBJ2-7	TRBD1	14
CASSSGTGEKLFF	TGTGCCAGCAGCTCGGGGACGGGTGAAAAACTGTTTTTT	.	TRBV7-2	TRBJ1-4	.	13
CAWSVGGGTEAFF	TGTGCCTGGAGTGTAGGGGGGGGCACTGAAGCTTTCTTT	.	TRBV30	TRBJ1-1	.	13
CASSFPGSGNEQFF	TGTGCCAGCAGTTTTCCCGGGAGTGGGAATGAGCAGTTCTTC	.	TRBV12-3/TRBV12-4	TRBJ2-1	.	14
CASSLVTGVDGELFF	TGTGCCAGCAGCTTGGTTACAGGGGTGGACGGGGAGCTGTTTTTT	few	TRBV5-6	TRBJ2-2	TRBD1	15
CASRKGQAGSPLHF	TGTGCCAGTAGGAAGGGGCAGGCCGGCTCACCCCTCCACTTT	.	TRBV19	TRBJ1-6	.	14
CASSDLDGNTEAFF	TGTGCCAGCAGCGACCTCGACGGGAACACTGAAGCTTTCTTT	.	TRBV9	TRBJ1-1	.	14
CASSYNEGVRANVLTF	TGTGCCAGCAGTTACAACGAGGGGGTTAGGGCCAACGTCCTGACTTTC	few	TRBV6-5	TRBJ2-6	.	16
CASSSLGGAGNPYEQYF	TGTGCCAGCAGCTCCCTGGGAGGAGCGGGAAACCCCTACGAGCAGTACTTC	many	TRBV7-9	TRBJ2-7	TRBD2	17
CAWSATALNTEAFF	TGTGCCTGGAGTGCAACGGCCCTGAACACTGAAGCTTTCTTT	.	TRBV30	TRBJ1-1	.	14
CASSLDRDTGELFF	TGTGCCAGCAGCTTGGACAGGGACACCGGGGAGCTGTTTTTT	few	TRBV7-3	TRBJ2-2	TRBD1	14
CASSLLPGQYNSPLHF	TGTGCCAGCAGTTTATTGCCGGGACAATATAATTCACCCCTCCACTTT	many	TRBV27	TRBJ1-6	.	16
CASSTLTSGSPTGELFF	TGCGCCAGCAGCACTCTCACTAGCGGGAGCCCAACCGGGGAGCTGTTTTTT	few	TRBV5-1	TRBJ2-2	TRBD2	17
CASGAGYGYTF	TGTGCCAGCGGGGCAGGCTATGGCTACACCTTC	many	TRBV6-1	TRBJ1-2	.	11
CAASQTNTGELFF	TGTGCCGCTAGCCAGACGAACACCGGGGAGCTGTTTTTT	few	TRBV24-1	TRBJ2-2	.	13
CASSASGGAGNIQYF	TGTGCCAGCAGTGCCTCAGGGGGGGCCGGAAACATTCAGTACTTC	many	TRBV12-3/TRBV12-4	TRBJ2-4	.	15
CASMPLAGTYYEQYF	TGTGCCAGCATGCCCCTCGCCGGGACATACTACGAGCAGTACTTC	many	TRBV7-2	TRBJ2-7	.	15
CASSEIARGRLFF	TGTGCCAGCAGTGAAATTGCCCGGGGGCGGCTGTTTTTT	few	TRBV6-1	TRBJ2-2	.	13
CSARADRVGYYEQYF	TGCAGTGCTAGAGCCGACAGGGTAGGATACTACGAGCAGTACTTC	few	TRBV20-1	TRBJ2-7	TRBD1	15
CASSLRQGNTEAFF	TGCGCCAGCAGCCTTCGACAGGGGAACACTGAAGCTTTCTTT	.	TRBV4-1	TRBJ1-1	TRBD1	14
CASSPIGTFNTGELFF	TGTGCCAGCAGTCCCATCGGGACATTTAACACCGGGGAGCTGTTTTTT	few	TRBV28	TRBJ2-2	.	16
CASSPGPTDTQYF	TGTGCCAGCAGCCCCGGACCCACAGATACGCAGTATTTT	.	TRBV7-2	TRBJ2-3	.	13
CASNPGSTDTQYF	TGTGCCAGCAACCCGGGAAGCACAGATACGCAGTATTTT	.	TRBV6-1	TRBJ2-3	.	13
CASSLTGGHEAFF	TGTGCCAGCAGCCTCACGGGGGGTCATGAAGCTTTCTTT	.	TRBV6-1	TRBJ1-1	.	13
CASSPHGQETQYF	TGTGCTAGCAGCCCTCACGGCCAAGAGACCCAGTACTTC	many	TRBV7-7	TRBJ2-5	.	13
CASSPEGHEQYF	TGTGCCAGCAGCCCTGAGGGGCACGAGCAGTACTTC	many	TRBV11-2	TRBJ2-7	.	12
CASSERSRGADTQYF	TGTGCCAGCAGTGAACGCTCGCGGGGGGCAGATACGCAGTATTTT	few	TRBV2	TRBJ2-3	TRBD2	15
CATSDPGQADEPQHF	TGTGCCACCAGTGACCCCGGACAGGCGGACGAGCCCCAGCATTTT	few	TRBV24-1	TRBJ1-5	TRBD1	15
CASSEQDRGQYF	TGTGCCAGCAGTGAACAAGACAGGGGACAGTACTTC	many	TRBV28	TRBJ2-5	TRBD1	12
CASSLSVSYEQYF	TGTGCCAGCAGTTTAAGCGTAAGCTACGAGCAGTACTTC	many	TRBV12-3/TRBV12-4	TRBJ2-7	.	13
CAISSLDRLTGGELFF	TGTGCCATCAGTTCCTTGGACAGGCTTACAGGGGGGGAGCTGTTTTTT	many	TRBV10-3	TRBJ2-2	TRBD1	16
CASSQLAGSPPQEQYF	TGCGCCAGCAGCCAGCTTGCCGGATCCCCCCCCCAGGAGCAGTACTTC	.	TRBV4-1	TRBJ2-7	.	16
CASRGDGWNQPQHF	TGTGCCAGCAGAGGAGACGGATGGAATCAGCCCCAGCATTTT	.	TRBV7-8	TRBJ1-5	.	14
CASSPLGERPWGETQYF	TGTGCCAGCAGTCCCCTCGGGGAGCGCCCCTGGGGAGAGACCCAGTACTTC	many	TRBV28	TRBJ2-5	.	17
CASSYVSFSVAEQYF	TGTGCCAGCAGTTACGTGAGCTTCTCAGTAGCCGAGCAGTACTTC	once	TRBV6-9	TRBJ2-7	.	15
CATSRGPKTGELFF	TGTGCCACCAGCAGAGGTCCGAAAACCGGGGAGCTGTTTTTT	few	TRBV15	TRBJ2-2	.	14
CASSMGSPFSNQPQHF	TGTGCCAGTAGTATGGGAAGCCCGTTTAGCAATCAGCCCCAGCATTTT	.	TRBV19	TRBJ1-5	.	16
CASSKTPVPGRYTEAFF	TGTGCCAGCAGCAAGACACCCGTCCCAGGACGGTACACTGAAGCTTTCTTT	.	TRBV14	TRBJ1-1	.	17
CASSPLVTGEHEQYF	TGTGCCAGCAGCCCGCTTGTGACAGGGGAACACGAGCAGTACTTC	many	TRBV7-2	TRBJ2-7	TRBD1	15